Included here is one T cell receptor beta chain sequence, with context. The data stem from a study of blood T cell repertoires in COVID-19. Across the whole study: From the United States, Italy and Spain came samples of acute and convalescent COVID-19.

Original data processing: By means of reference gene primer amplification, nucleated cell counts were estimated. Generated by immunoSEQ multiplex PCR, the TCRdb table keeps only in-frame clones and is missing some. The D gene and trimming were derived from the DNA, and the V and J assignments and clone size from that table. The table shows 60,000 to 80,000 clones, with 84% occurring only once. This CDR3 comprises 16 residues. The germline V gene has CDR1 SGHDN and CDR2 FVKESK. With V trimmed by 2 bases and J by 3 bases, 5 bases remained unmatched. The genes are TRBV14 and TRBJ2-3; 10 bases match TRBD2. The specimen was peripheral blood. The source is a man in his fifties with active COVID-19. The CDR3 region is CASSQLAGEMTDTQYF. The CDR3 DNA sequence: TGTGCCAGCAGCCAACTAGCGGGAGAAATGACAGATACGCAGTATTTT.